This T cell receptor (beta chain) emerged from a study of blood T cell repertoires in COVID-19. Trimming took off 8 bases at V and 1 base at J, with 12 bases between the two ends. Germline loops: CDR1 MNHEY, CDR2 SMNVEV (reference sequence). The CDR3 spans 14 residues. Produced via immunoSEQ multiplex PCR; TCRdb's table is partial and in-frame only. The sample has about 110,000 clones, approximately 80% seen once; the top ten hold less than 8%. This clone has just one count. This sequence joins TRBV27 and TRBJ1-5, with D perhaps matching TRBD1 (6 bases). Sequencing was performed on peripheral blood. The TCR originated in a woman of 80 years or more with active or convalescent COVID-19. CDR3 coding DNA: TGTGCCAGCGGGGCGCAGGGGAGCAATCAGCCCCAGCATTTT. Translation gives CASGAQGSNQPQHF.